The 23 T cell receptor beta chains below all came from one sample that was sequenced in a study of blood T cell repertoires in COVID-19 (dated by TCRdb to the early 2020s). Libraries were prepared through the immunoSEQ multiplex PCR assay. TCRdb took over this immuneACCESS table, retaining in-frame rearrangements with V and J assigned. Such tables are incomplete; in checked studies, under half of the missing clones stem from an unresolved V gene, and the remainder is unexplained. The sample table holds 300,000 to 400,000 clones, of which over 80% were seen once. The top ten clones comprise over 6% of the sample. Sequenced material: peripheral blood. The receptors were sampled from a woman aged 50 to 65 with COVID-19, enrolled during active disease.

This clone has more than one count but fewer than ten. J is TRBJ2-2 and V is TRBV7-3; 9 bases fit TRBD1. From germline, CDR1 is SGHTA and CDR2 FQGTGA. The V gene end was trimmed by 4 bases and the J gene end by 4 bases; junction bases not matched to a gene: 7. This CDR3 comprises 16 residues. CDR3 sequence reads: CASSSPTGGFTGELFF. DNA of the CDR3: TGTGCCAGCAGCTCCCCGACAGGGGGGTTCACCGGGGAGCTGTTTTTT.

V gene TRBV19 combines with J gene TRBJ1-2, with 7 bases that match TRBD1. CDR3 length: 16 amino acids. V trimming: 5 bases; J trimming: 2 bases; junction bases outside the gene matches: 11. The germline CDR1 and CDR2 sequences are LNHDA and SQIVND (reference sequence). The chain's CDR3 is CASSPQGQRLNYGYTF. The CDR3 bases are TGTGCCAGTAGTCCACAGGGACAGAGATTAAACTATGGCTACACCTTC.

Here the CDR3 reads CASSISTGSGANVLTF. CDR3 nucleotides: TGTGCCAGTAGTATATCAACGGGTTCTGGGGCCAACGTCCTGACTTTC. The genes are TRBV19 and TRBJ2-6; D is ambiguous. With 2 bases removed from V and 1 base from J, the gap between germline ends came to 9 bases. CDR3 length equals 16 residues. The germline V gene encodes CDR1 LNHDA and CDR2 SQIVND (reference sequence). Complete variable domain (other parts from reference TRBV19 and TRBJ2-6): DGGITQSPKYLFRKEGQNVTLSCEQNLNHDAMYWYRQDPGQGLRLIYYSQIVNDFQKGDIAEGYSVSREKKESFPLTVTSAQKNPTAFYLCASSISTGSGANVLTFGAGSRLTVL.

This clone was counted between two and nine times. Here the CDR3 DNA reads TGTGCCAGCAGTTCCTTAGACTACGAGCAGTACTTC. Its translation: CASSSLDYEQYF. V is TRBV6-5 and J is TRBJ2-7; D not resolved. The ends were cut back, 4 bases at V and 3 bases at J, with 7 bases in the middle. Germline lookup yields CDR1 MNHEY and CDR2 SVGAGI. The CDR3 is 12 residues long.

CDR3: CASRTPGVSEQYF. The CDR3 bases are TGTGCCAGCAGGACCCCCGGAGTTTCCGAGCAGTACTTC. The V gene is TRBV6-5, the J gene TRBJ2-7; D gene ambiguous. Trimming stripped 6 bases from V and 6 bases from J, with 15 bases between. The CDR3 loop spans 13 amino acids. From germline, CDR1 is MNHEY and CDR2 SVGAGI.

This clone was detected a few times. This rearrangement joins TRBV2 to TRBJ1-5; 9 bases agree with TRBD1. The length of the CDR3 is 17 residues. Per germline, CDR1 SNHLY and CDR2 FYNNEI. V dropped 5 bases and J dropped 3; count of bases not matched to a gene: 11. The CDR3 loop reads CASSFQQGAVVNQPQHF. The DNA of the CDR3 is TGTGCCAGCAGTTTTCAACAGGGGGCGGTGGTCAATCAGCCCCAGCATTTT.

This chain connects TRBV7-3 to TRBJ2-7; 11 nucleotides align to TRBD1. V shed 4 bases, J shed 4 bases, and the junction held 3 bases outside the gene matches. Looked up from germline, CDR1 is SGHTA and CDR2 is FQGTGA. This CDR3 comprises 14 residues. CDR3 amino acids: CASSYRDRGYEQYF. Written as DNA, the CDR3 is TGTGCCAGCAGCTACCGGGACAGGGGGTACGAGCAGTACTTC.

This rearrangement joins TRBV24-1 to TRBJ1-2; 7 bases fit TRBD1. V was pared by 3 bases and J by 5 bases, with 5 bases of the junction left unmatched. Germline loops: CDR1 KGHDR, CDR2 SFDVKD. The CDR3 runs 14 residues. The CDR3 sequence: CATSDTGTVYGYTF. DNA for the CDR3: TGTGCCACCAGTGATACCGGGACAGTTTATGGCTACACCTTC.

This chain uses TRBV27 with TRBJ2-6; TRBD2 agrees at 12 bases. Germline CDR1 reads MNHEY; CDR2 reads SMNVEV (reference sequence). J gave up 0 bases and V 5 bases, and 8 bases lay outside the gene matches. The CDR3 extends over 19 amino acids. Here the CDR3 DNA reads TGTGCCAGCAGTAAGCTAGCGGGAGGGCCAGTCTCTGGGGCCAACGTCCTGACTTTC. Translation: CASSKLAGGPVSGANVLTF.

The genes are TRBV6-5 and TRBJ2-7; D is possibly TRBD1 (6 bases). V was trimmed by 8 bases and J by 7 bases, leaving 21 bases between them. Germline V gene data show CDR1 as MNHEY and CDR2 as SVGAGI. The length of the CDR3 is 14 residues. CDR3 amino acids: CASARGTTGSEQYF. DNA of the CDR3: TGTGCCAGCGCCAGAGGGACGACAGGTTCGGAGCAGTACTTC.

This clone has only one observation. The V and J genes are TRBV4-3 and TRBJ2-5; 8 nucleotides match TRBD1. From germline, CDR1 is LGHNA and CDR2 YSLEER. This CDR3 has 14 amino acids. The V and J ends lost 2 bases and 5 bases, in that order; junction bases with no gene match: 4. The CDR3 DNA sequence: TGCGCCAGCAGCCAACGGACAGGGTTCGAGACCCAGTACTTC. Its translation: CASSQRTGFETQYF.

The CDR3: CASSSQGLNQPQHF. The CDR3 DNA reads as TGTGCCAGCAGTTCACAGGGCCTCAATCAGCCCCAGCATTTT. The gene calls are TRBV27 and TRBJ1-5; D may be TRBD1 (6 bases). This CDR3 spans 14 amino acids. In germline, CDR1 is MNHEY, CDR2 SMNVEV (reference sequence). Trimming left V 4 bases short and J 3 bases short, with 10 bases between.

The chain links TRBV6-2 or TRBV6-3 to TRBJ1-4; 9 nucleotides align to TRBD1. The CDR3 is 15 residues long. V dropped 5 bases and J dropped 7; count of bases not matched to a gene: 8. Germline lookup yields CDR1 MNHEY and CDR2 SVGEGT. CDR3 DNA sequence: TGTGCCAGCAGTCCACAGGGGGCTGTAGGTGAAAAACTGTTTTTT. It translates to CASSPQGAVGEKLFF.

The chain combines TRBV18 with TRBJ1-1, with a tentative D call TRBD1 (5 bases). CDR1 KGHSH and CDR2 LQKENI come from the germline V gene. The ends were cut back, 0 bases at V and 4 bases at J, with 15 bases in the middle. The length of the CDR3 is 16 residues. For the CDR3, the DNA is TGTGCCAGCTCACCACCGGGGTCAGGGAGGGGCACTGAAGCTTTCTTT. Translation gives CASSPPGSGRGTEAFF.

This chain connects TRBV18 to TRBJ2-1, with 11 bases fitting TRBD2. Trimming cost V 4 bases and J 5 bases; bases outside gene matches: 1. The CDR3 is made up of 14 amino acids. Looked up from germline, CDR1 is KGHSH and CDR2 is LQKENI. DNA for the CDR3: TGTGCCAGCTCACGACTAGCGGGAAACAATGAGCAGTTCTTC. Amino acid sequence: CASSRLAGNNEQFF.

The chain uses TRBV18 and TRBJ2-5; TRBD2 agrees at 11 bases. This CDR3 spans 16 amino acids. V trimming: 2 bases; J trimming: 5 bases; junction bases outside the gene matches: 7. Germline V gene lookup returns CDR1 KGHSH and CDR2 LQKENI. This CDR3 reads CASSPVAGGSGETQYF. The CDR3 DNA follows: TGTGCCAGCTCACCAGTAGCGGGAGGGTCCGGGGAGACCCAGTACTTC.

This rearrangement joins TRBV5-4 to TRBJ2-5; D ambiguous. Germline loops: CDR1 SGHNT, CDR2 YYREEE (reference sequence). The V gene lost 4 bases and the J gene lost 3 bases, with 16 bases spanning the gap. The CDR3 has 15 amino acids. DNA for the CDR3: TGTGCCAGCAGCGCCGGGTTGGCGTCCGAAGAGACCCAGTACTTC. The encoded protein is CASSAGLASEETQYF.

The V gene is TRBV9, the J gene TRBJ2-2, with D unresolved. The V gene's germline CDR1 is SGDLS and CDR2 YYNGEE. V gave up 3 bases and J gave up 4 bases, with 7 bases separating them. The CDR3 sequence is 13 residues long. The CDR3 here is CASSATVTGELFF. In nucleotides, the CDR3 is TGTGCCAGCAGCGCTACAGTCACCGGGGAGCTGTTTTTT.

This clone was counted a single time. The V call is TRBV29-1, the J call TRBJ2-1, with TRBD1 matching over 9 bases. Germline CDR1 is SQVTM and CDR2 is ANQGSEA. V lost 2 bases to trimming and J lost 0 bases; unmatched junction nucleotides: 5. The CDR3 contains 16 residues. DNA for the CDR3: TGCAGCGTTGAACCCGGGACAGGGAGCTCCTACAATGAGCAGTTCTTC. Its protein is CSVEPGTGSSYNEQFF.

This sequence joins TRBV3-1 (or the pseudogene TRBV3-2) and TRBJ2-7, with 7 bases fitting TRBD2. The CDR3 is 14 amino acids. V dropped 6 bases and J dropped 4; count of bases not matched to a gene: 9. CDR1 is LGHDT and CDR2 is YNNKEL in the germline V gene (reference sequence). CDR3 region: CASRPAGERYEQYF. The CDR3 region has the DNA TGTGCCAGCAGGCCCGCGGGGGAGAGATACGAGCAGTACTTC.

The rearrangement uses TRBV9 and TRBJ2-1; D gene unclear. Germline V gene lookup returns CDR1 SGDLS and CDR2 YYNGEE. V was shortened by 0 bases and J by 0 bases, with 10 bases between the two germline ends. This CDR3 is 16 amino acids long. CDR3 in amino acids: CASSVGGGSSYNEQFF. The CDR3 coding sequence is TGTGCCAGCAGCGTAGGTGGCGGAAGCTCCTACAATGAGCAGTTCTTC.

The chain joins TRBV20-1 to TRBJ2-7, with D tentatively TRBD2 (7 bases). The germline gives CDR1 DFQATT, CDR2 SNEGSKA (reference sequence). The CDR3 runs to 16 residues. The V end lost 3 bases, the J end lost 2 bases, and 20 bases lay between the germline ends. The CDR3: CSASGGGVVLPYEQYF. CDR3 nucleotide sequence: TGCAGTGCTAGTGGAGGGGGGGTAGTATTACCCTACGAGCAGTACTTC.

The CDR3 nucleotides read TGTGCCTGGAGTGTACAGACGGGGTCACCCCTCCACTTT. Translated: CAWSVQTGSPLHF. The chain is built from TRBV30 and TRBJ1-6; D is unclear. Germline values: CDR1 GTSNPN, CDR2 SVGIG (reference sequence). V shed 0 bases and J shed 10 bases, with 10 bases lying between them. CDR3 length: 13 amino acids.